This T cell receptor beta chain derives from a study of T-cell reconstitution after alpha-beta-depleted transplantation in children. Study results and limitations: Several hundred graft clones that had expanded were reportedly the source of alpha-beta T cells about two months after transplant. It was newly produced T cells that mostly accounted for T-cell counts and diversity one year after transplant. For some patients, TCRbeta diversity was high at day 60 because of recipient T cells and thymic progenitors that survived.

This clonotype was detected only a few times. The target antigen is unknown. Unique molecular identifiers tagged the TCRbeta library. TCRdb itself ran the PCR reads through MiXCR, one entry per CDR3 protein. The table has roughly 570,000 distinct CDR3 sequences, 27% seen once. Deletions cut 0 bases from V and 1 base from J, with 10 bases between. The germline V gene has CDR1 MNHEY and CDR2 SVGAGI. This CDR3 region has 16 residues. This sample comprised PBMCs, obtained before TCRalphabeta/CD19-depleted stem cell transplant. This sequence originates from a boy younger than two with Wiskott-Aldrich syndrome, due to receive a stem cell transplant. The V and J genes are TRBV6-5 and TRBJ1-5; D perhaps matches TRBD1 (5 bases). The CDR3 coding sequence is TGTGCCAGCAGTTACTCGATACGGGACAGCAATCAGCCCCAGCATTTT. The encoded protein is CASSYSIRDSNQPQHF.